The subject of this entry is one T cell receptor beta chain. This record comes from a study of CD8+ T cells in alopecia areata. Germline CDR1 MGHRA, CDR2 YSYEKL. Trimming stripped 0 bases from V and 4 bases from J, with 7 bases between. The CDR3 length is 14 residues. Treatment of the sample: oral pan-JAK inhibitor, 5-10 mg twice daily. Sequencing used cDNA as its template, made by extracting RNA and reverse transcribing it. Profiling relied on immunoSEQ multiplex PCR, and the TCRdb table lists in-frame clones only, not all of them. The table records approximately 200,000 clones, about three fifths of them present only once.

V and J are TRBV4-1 and TRBJ1-5; D is uncertain. The input for sequencing was CD4+ T cells sorted from blood, taken at week 4, from a patient treated with tofacitinib. This receptor was taken from a human donor with alopecia areata. The CDR3: CASSQELGNQPQHF. CDR3 DNA: TGCGCCAGCAGCCAAGAGCTGGGAAATCAGCCCCAGCATTTT.